The clone carrying this TCR beta chain has ten or more counts. What it binds is unknown. Germline V CDR1 and CDR2: DFQATT, SNEGSKA (reference sequence). V lost 5 bases to trimming and J lost 6 bases; unmatched junction nucleotides: 6. The CDR3 is 14 residues long. The record originates from a study of T-cell reconstitution after alpha-beta-depleted transplantation in children. Findings and limits, study-wide: For some patients, TCRbeta diversity was high at day 60 because of recipient T cells and thymic progenitors that survived. Roughly two months post-transplant, alpha-beta T cells reportedly originated from several hundred graft clones that had expanded. At one year after transplant, newly produced T cells mostly accounted for T-cell counts and diversity.

For TCRbeta, the library was prepared with unique molecular identifiers. In TCRdb, the PCR reads were re-called with MiXCR into one record per CDR3 protein. The data show under 400,000 distinct CDR3 sequences, 23% seen once. The receptor was derived from a male patient under 18 who had a stem cell transplant for acute lymphoblastic leukemia, so the T cells may come from the graft donor. This chain connects TRBV20-1 to TRBJ2-1, with 11 bases that match TRBD2. The sample here was PBMCs, mostly from graft donor cells, taken 180 days after TCRalphabeta/CD19-depleted stem cell transplant. The CDR3 protein is CSAAGLAELNEQFF. The CDR3 DNA follows: TGCAGTGCTGCGGGACTAGCGGAACTCAATGAGCAGTTCTTC.